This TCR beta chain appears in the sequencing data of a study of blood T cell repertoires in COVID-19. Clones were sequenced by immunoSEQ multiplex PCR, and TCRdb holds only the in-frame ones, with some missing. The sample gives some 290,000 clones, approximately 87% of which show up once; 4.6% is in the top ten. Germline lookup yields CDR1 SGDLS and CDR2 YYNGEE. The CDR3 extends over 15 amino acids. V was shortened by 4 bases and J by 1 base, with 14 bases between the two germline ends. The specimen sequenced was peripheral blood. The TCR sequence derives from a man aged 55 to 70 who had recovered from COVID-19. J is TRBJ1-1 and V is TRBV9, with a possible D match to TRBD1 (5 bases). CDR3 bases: TGTGCCAGCAGCCCCCAAAGACAGAGGAACACTGAAGCTTTCTTT. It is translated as CASSPQRQRNTEAFF.